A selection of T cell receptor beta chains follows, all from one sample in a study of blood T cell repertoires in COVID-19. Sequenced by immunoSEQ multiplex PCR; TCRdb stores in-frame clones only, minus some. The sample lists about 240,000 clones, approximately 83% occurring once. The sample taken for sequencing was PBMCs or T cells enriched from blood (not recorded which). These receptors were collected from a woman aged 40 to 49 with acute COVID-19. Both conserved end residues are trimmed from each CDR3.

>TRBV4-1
ASSPWTGSYEQF
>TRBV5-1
ASSLEASGVYNEQF
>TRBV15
ATSRDRATPTDTQY
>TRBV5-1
ASSLTGYEQY
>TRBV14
ASSQNPGRGVFEQY
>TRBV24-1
ATSDSRPQHNSPLH
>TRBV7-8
ASSLARNGYT
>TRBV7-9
ASSTAGTGIYEQY
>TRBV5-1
ASSLGQSHEKLF
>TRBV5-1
ASMRETNNEQF
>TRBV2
ASSDNIRGEKLF
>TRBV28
ASSTALGGYT
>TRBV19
ASSIDGSADTQY
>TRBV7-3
ASSRGQNTDTQY
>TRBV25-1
ASSLSLAGFNTGELF
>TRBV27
ASSELGRSTDTQY
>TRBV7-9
ASSLAIGLTDTQY
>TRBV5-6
ASSFFETGDTGELF
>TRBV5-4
ASSLGGNLVAGELF
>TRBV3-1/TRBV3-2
ASSPTGLGTFSDTQY
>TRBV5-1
ASSSSFGADTEAF
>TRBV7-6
ASSLGSGTGGEQY
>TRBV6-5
ASIAQNSYEQY
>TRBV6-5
ASVPTAGNSPLH
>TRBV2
ASTTLGSPLH
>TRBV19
ASISMGLAVNTGELF
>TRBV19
ASSMWEAGGNEQF
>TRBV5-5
ASSLSPTGYEQY
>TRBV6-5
ATTGTGGNEQY
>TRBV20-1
SASGRDTNSYNEQF
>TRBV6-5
ASRSGTGGFGYT
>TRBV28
ASRLNREAYEQY
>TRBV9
ASSVDAKTSTDTQY
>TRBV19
ASSMGRASGDTQY
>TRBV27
ASSLRELQPQH
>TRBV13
ASSSPTGSSYNEQF